These 30 T cell receptor beta chains originate from one sample sequenced in a study of OX40 agonist ivuxolimab in advanced cancers. Profiling relied on immunoSEQ multiplex PCR, and the TCRdb table lists in-frame clones only, not all of them. The repertoire consists of roughly 48,000 clones, with 83% occurring once and the leading ten covering about 1%. The material sequenced was CD4+ or CD8+ T cells sorted from blood, taken in a trial of the OX40 agonist ivuxolimab. These receptors all come from an adult with an advanced solid tumor such as melanoma, head and neck, liver or kidney cancer.

The chain combines TRBV6-5 with TRBJ1-2; 7 nucleotides align to TRBD1. In germline, CDR1 is MNHEY, CDR2 SVGAGI. The CDR3 runs to 13 residues. V was pared by 2 bases and J by 5 bases, with 2 bases of the junction left unmatched. This chain's CDR3 is CASSYEQGYGYTF. In DNA form, the CDR3 reads TGTGCCAGCAGTTACGAACAGGGGTATGGCTACACCTTC.

The gene calls are TRBV7-2 and TRBJ2-1; a possible D gene is TRBD2 (5 bases). The germline V gene has CDR1 SGHTA and CDR2 FQGNSA. The CDR3 loop spans 13 amino acids. V dropped 4 bases and J dropped 3 bases, with 7 bases sitting between them. The DNA of the CDR3 is TGTGCCAGCAGCTCGGCGGGCTACAATGAGCAGTTCTTC. Amino acids: CASSSAGYNEQFF.

This chain links TRBV7-3 with TRBJ2-3; 7 bases align to TRBD2. V was pared by 2 bases and J by 1 base, with 0 bases of the junction left unmatched. Germline CDR1 is SGHTA and CDR2 is FQGTGA. The CDR3 consists of 14 residues. The CDR3 is CASSLLAGTDTQYF. The CDR3 nucleotides are TGTGCCAGCAGCTTACTAGCGGGCACAGATACGCAGTATTTT. The full variable domain, completed using reference TRBV7-3 and TRBJ2-3, is GAGVSQTPSNKVTEKGKYVELRCDPISGHTALYWYRQSLGQGPEFLIYFQGTGAADDSGLPNDRFFAVRPEGSVSTLKIQRTERGDSAVYLCASSLLAGTDTQYFGPGTRLTVL.

This clone came up once. This chain joins TRBV5-1 and TRBJ2-1; 7 bases are a match to TRBD1. The germline gives CDR1 SGHRS, CDR2 YFSETQ. J gave up 2 bases and V 2 bases, and 1 base lay outside the gene matches. The CDR3 consists of 14 residues. This CDR3 is CASSFQGAYNEQFF. As DNA, the CDR3 is TGCGCCAGCAGCTTCCAGGGGGCCTACAATGAGCAGTTCTTC.

This chain connects TRBV12-1 to TRBJ2-5; TRBD1 is the table's D call and was not checked against the DNA. TRBV12-1 is a pseudogene locus. This CDR3 has 14 amino acids. The CDR3 region is CASSPLRGQETQYF. The CDR3 nucleotides are TGTGCCAGCAGCCCACTCAGGGGACAAGAGACCCAGTACTTC.

This chain links TRBV11-2 with TRBJ2-3; perhaps TRBD2 as D (5 bases). This CDR3 has 15 residues. V lost 5 bases and J lost 2, with 14 bases in between. Germline assignment: CDR1 SGHAT and CDR2 FQNNGV. CDR3 bases: TGTGCCAGCAGCCAACTAGGTGGGGTCACAGATACGCAGTATTTT. Translating it yields CASSQLGGVTDTQYF.

The chain combines TRBV9 with TRBJ2-7; TRBD1 is a possible D gene (5 bases). The V gene lost 0 bases and the J gene lost 7 bases, with 14 bases spanning the gap. From germline, CDR1 is SGDLS and CDR2 YYNGEE. The CDR3 extends over 14 amino acids. CDR3 residues: CASSVVRQGGEQYF. The CDR3 DNA follows: TGTGCCAGCAGCGTAGTAAGGCAGGGTGGGGAGCAGTACTTC.

Only one count was recorded for this clone. The CDR3 coding sequence is TGTGCCAGCAGCTATAGCGGGGGAATACAAGAGACCCAGTACTTC. Translating it yields CASSYSGGIQETQYF. The rearrangement joins TRBV7-2 to TRBJ2-5; 9 bases fit TRBD2. This CDR3 spans 15 amino acids. Germline CDR1 SGHTA, CDR2 FQGNSA. V was clipped by 4 bases and J by 2 bases; unmatched bases: 5.

This clone occurred once. The chain couples TRBV7-2 to TRBJ2-7; 8 bases fit TRBD2. This CDR3 has 16 amino acids. Germline assignment: CDR1 SGHTA and CDR2 FQGNSA. The V segment lost 1 base and the J segment 6 bases; nucleotides outside the gene matches: 11. The CDR3 sequence is CASSLEGAGLAGEQYF. The CDR3 bases are TGTGCCAGCAGCTTAGAAGGTGCTGGGCTAGCGGGCGAGCAGTACTTC.

V usage is TRBV6-5 and J usage is TRBJ2-7, with 7 bases identical to TRBD1. The CDR3 has 15 residues. Germline trimming cut 0 bases from V and 6 bases from J; bases unmatched to any gene: 8. Germline V gives CDR1 MNHEY, CDR2 SVGAGI. CDR3 sequence reads: CASSYSTGVSAEQYF. As DNA, the CDR3 is TGTGCCAGCAGTTACTCAACAGGGGTATCGGCCGAGCAGTACTTC.

The J gene is TRBJ2-7, the V gene TRBV29-1; possible D gene TRBD1, 5 bases. CDR1 and CDR2 (germline): SQVTM, ANQGSEA. CDR3 length equals 11 residues. V lost 6 bases to trimming and J lost 6 bases, with 12 bases between them. CDR3 region: CSVIRVGEQYF. The CDR3 DNA follows: TGCAGCGTCATCAGGGTTGGCGAGCAGTACTTC.

The V gene is TRBV18, the J gene TRBJ2-5; tentatively, D is TRBD2 (5 bases). CDR1 and CDR2 (germline): KGHSH, LQKENI. The V end lost 3 bases, the J end lost 3 bases, and 11 bases lay between the germline ends. This CDR3 contains 14 residues. This CDR3 is CASSPLRVEETQYF. DNA of the CDR3: TGTGCCAGCTCACCGCTGCGGGTTGAAGAGACCCAGTACTTC.

This chain links TRBV6-5 with TRBJ1-5; D may be TRBD1 (6 bases). Looked up from germline, CDR1 is MNHEY and CDR2 is SVGAGI. V lost 5 bases and J lost 4, with 9 bases in between. CDR3 size: 13 residues. The CDR3 region is CASSRTANQPQHF. The DNA for the CDR3 is TGTGCCAGCAGTAGGACAGCAAATCAGCCCCAGCATTTT.

The CDR3 loop reads CASSQDPPLTSYNSPLHF. The CDR3 DNA follows: TGCGCCAGCAGCCAAGATCCCCCCCTGACCTCCTATAATTCACCCCTCCACTTT. The J gene is TRBJ1-6, the V gene TRBV4-3; D uncertain. The V end was cut by 0 bases, the J end by 0 bases, with 12 bases between. Germline CDR1 LGHNA, CDR2 YSLEER. This CDR3 has 18 amino acids.

The chain combines TRBV25-1 with TRBJ2-5; 8 bases map to TRBD1. This CDR3 has 12 amino acids. Germline V gene data show CDR1 as MGHDK and CDR2 as SYGVNS. J lost 8 bases, V lost 10 bases, and 9 bases had no gene match. The CDR3, as DNA: TGTGCCACCACAGGGGGGAGGAATACCCAGTACTTC. This gives the protein CATTGGRNTQYF.

V is TRBV29-1 and J is TRBJ2-2, with D unclear. V gave up 3 bases and J gave up 6 bases, with 5 bases separating them. Germline-derived CDR1 and CDR2 are SQVTM and ANQGSEA. The CDR3 sequence is 11 residues long. CDR3: CSVDGPGELFF. The CDR3, as DNA: TGCAGCGTTGACGGGCCCGGGGAGCTGTTTTTT.

The chain carries TRBV25-1 and TRBJ2-1, with D tentatively TRBD1 (6 bases). From germline, CDR1 is MGHDK and CDR2 SYGVNS. There are 14 residues in the CDR3. The V gene lost 6 bases and the J gene lost 7 bases, with 16 bases spanning the gap. Here the CDR3 reads CASSRDRTLNEQFF. For the CDR3, the DNA is TGTGCCAGCAGCAGAGACAGGACTCTGAATGAGCAGTTCTTC. The full variable domain, in which reference TRBV25-1 and TRBJ2-1 provide the parts outside the CDR3, is EADIYQTPRYLVIGTGKKITLECSQTMGHDKMYWYQQDPGMELHLIHYSYGVNSTEKGDLSSESTVSRIRTEHFPLTLESARPSHTSQYLCASSRDRTLNEQFFGPGTRLTVL.

To note about this clone: One end of the junction varies from germline; a read error may be responsible. The chain combines TRBV7-7 with TRBJ1-1, with 9 bases aligning to TRBD1. The CDR3 runs to 15 residues. The germline V gene has CDR1 SSHAT and CDR2 FNYEAQ (reference sequence). The CDR3 here is CASSFNRGHNTEAFF. DNA of the CDR3: TGTGCTAGCAGCTTCAACAGGGGGCATAACACTGAAGCTTTCTTT.

CDR3 sequence (DNA): TGCGCCAGCAGCGATCCCGGGACAGCCATGGCAGGCTACACCTTC. This translates into CASSDPGTAMAGYTF. The rearrangement joins TRBV5-1 to TRBJ1-2, with TRBD1 identical over 7 bases. This CDR3 spans 15 amino acids. The V gene's germline CDR1 is SGHRS and CDR2 YFSETQ. The V and J ends lost 4 bases and 8 bases, in that order; junction bases with no gene match: 14.

J is TRBJ1-2 and V is TRBV9, with 10 bases that match TRBD1. CDR1 and CDR2 (germline): SGDLS, YYNGEE. J was trimmed by 5 bases and V by 0 bases; bases with no gene match: 10. The CDR3 covers 17 residues. The CDR3 region is CASSVAPGQGRGYGYTF. The CDR3 coding sequence is TGTGCCAGCAGCGTAGCACCGGGACAGGGGAGAGGGTATGGCTACACCTTC.

V is TRBV6-5 and J is TRBJ1-3; no clear D. Germline-derived CDR1 and CDR2 are MNHEY and SVGAGI. The CDR3 spans 15 residues. V was trimmed by 8 bases and J by 0 bases, leaving 14 bases between them. CDR3 bases: TGTGCCAGCTCGGGCTATAGGAGCTCTGGAAACACCATATATTTT. Translating gives CASSGYRSSGNTIYF.

CDR3 nucleotides: TGTGCCTGGAAAGAGAGGGTCGGACTAGGCGGGCCTGAGCAGTTCTTC. Its protein product is CAWKERVGLGGPEQFF. The genes are TRBV30 and TRBJ2-1; 7 nucleotides match TRBD2. The ends lost 4 bases at V and 9 bases at J; junction bases unmatched: 18. The germline V gene encodes CDR1 GTSNPN and CDR2 SVGIG (reference sequence). The CDR3 runs to 16 residues. The variable domain in full, completed from reference TRBV30 and TRBJ2-1, reads SQTIHQWPATLVQPVGSPLSLECTVEGTSNPNLYWYRQAAGRGLQLLFYSVGIGQISSEVPQNLSASRPQDRQFILSSKKLLLSDSGFYLCAWKERVGLGGPEQFFGPGTRLTVL.

V is TRBV9 and J is TRBJ2-7, with D maybe TRBD1 (5 bases). Trimming took off 2 bases at V and 5 bases at J, with 17 bases between the two ends. The length of the CDR3 is 15 residues. The V gene's germline CDR1 is SGDLS and CDR2 YYNGEE. In DNA, the CDR3 is TGTGCCAGCAGCGTCTGGGGCAGTGAATCTAACGAGCAGTACTTC. This translates into CASSVWGSESNEQYF.

The DNA for the CDR3 is TGCGCCAGCAGTGAGGGGGGGGTCCGTGAAGCTTTCTTT. This encodes CASSEGGVREAFF. The V call is TRBV10-2, the J call TRBJ1-1; D might be TRBD1 (5 bases). Trimming stripped 2 bases from V and 7 bases from J, with 11 bases between. The CDR3 spans 13 residues. Germline CDR1 reads WSHSY; CDR2 reads SAAADI.

DNA of the CDR3: TGTGCCAGCAGTGTAGGGTATAGCAATCAGCCCCAGCATTTT. Its protein product is CASSVGYSNQPQHF. This sequence joins TRBV2 and TRBJ1-5; no reliable D call. V was pared by 4 bases and J by 0 bases, with 7 bases between. The CDR3 is 14 residues long. CDR1 and CDR2 (germline): SNHLY, FYNNEI.

The chain employs TRBV7-2 and TRBJ2-5; TRBD1 might be the D (6 bases). Trimming removed 5 bases at V and 5 bases at J, with 18 bases between. The CDR3 contains 15 residues. Per germline, CDR1 SGHTA and CDR2 FQGNSA. CDR3 protein: CASSRGQGTWETQYF. The CDR3 nucleotides read TGTGCCAGCAGCCGCGGGCAGGGGACGTGGGAGACCCAGTACTTC.

The V call is TRBV9, the J call TRBJ2-7; D is possibly TRBD2 (5 bases). The length of the CDR3 is 13 residues. Germline-derived CDR1 and CDR2 are SGDLS and YYNGEE. Trimming left V 6 bases short and J 1 base short, with 11 bases between. The CDR3 bases are TGTGCCAGCAAGGTCGGGGAATCCTACGAGCAGTACTTC. Encoded protein: CASKVGESYEQYF.

V is TRBV4-3 and J is TRBJ1-2, with 10 bases fitting TRBD1. Looked up from germline, CDR1 is LGHNA and CDR2 is YSLEER. The CDR3 length is 19 residues. Unmatched junction bases numbered 16, after V lost 3 bases and J lost 3 bases. In DNA form, the CDR3 reads TGCGCCAGCAGCCACGCCGTTCCGGGACAGGGGAAGGGAGACTATGGCTACACCTTC. Translating it yields CASSHAVPGQGKGDYGYTF.

The chain carries TRBV18 and TRBJ2-3; D not resolved. Germline CDR1 is KGHSH and CDR2 is LQKENI. CDR3 size: 14 residues. The V gene lost 3 bases and the J gene lost 8 bases, with 15 bases spanning the gap. This CDR3 reads CASSPGAIQSTQYF. Here the CDR3 DNA reads TGTGCCAGCTCACCCGGAGCGATCCAGAGTACGCAGTATTTT.

V usage is TRBV5-1 and J usage is TRBJ2-7; D is possibly TRBD1 (5 bases). This CDR3 is built from 14 residues. CDR1 and CDR2 from the germline V gene are SGHRS and YFSETQ. Trimming cost V 0 bases and J 3 bases, with 10 bases left between them. This CDR3 reads CASSLGQGGYEQYF. The DNA for the CDR3 is TGCGCCAGCAGCTTGGGTCAGGGTGGCTACGAGCAGTACTTC. The complete variable domain, with remaining parts taken from reference TRBV5-1 and TRBJ2-7, reads KAGVTQTPRYLIKTRGQQVTLSCSPISGHRSVSWYQQTPGQGLQFLFEYFSETQRNKGNFPGRFSGRQFSNSRSEMNVSTLELGDSALYLCASSLGQGGYEQYFGPGTRLTVT.